This T cell receptor beta chain was captured by sequencing in a study of T cell responses to AZD1222 COVID-19 vaccine. Some clones are missing from TCRdb's copy, which holds only in-frame ones; the method was immunoSEQ multiplex PCR. Here the sample spans 150,000 or so clones, 89% being singletons. Germline V gives CDR1 MDHEN, CDR2 SYDVKM. Losses at the gene ends were 7 bases for V and 2 bases for J; bases not matched to a gene: 14. The CDR3 is 16 residues long. A remark on this clone: What it binds is not known.

Overall study findings and caveats: Once two AZD1222 doses were given, Spike-specific TCR breadth and depth went up.

Sequenced here: peripheral blood, sampled on day 0 of AZD1222 vaccination. The sequence came from an adult in good health. V and J are TRBV28 and TRBJ2-7, with TRBD2 matching over 7 bases. The CDR3: CASTPPSGTTTYEQYF. For the CDR3, the DNA is TGTGCCAGCACCCCACCCTCCGGGACTACGACCTACGAGCAGTACTTC.